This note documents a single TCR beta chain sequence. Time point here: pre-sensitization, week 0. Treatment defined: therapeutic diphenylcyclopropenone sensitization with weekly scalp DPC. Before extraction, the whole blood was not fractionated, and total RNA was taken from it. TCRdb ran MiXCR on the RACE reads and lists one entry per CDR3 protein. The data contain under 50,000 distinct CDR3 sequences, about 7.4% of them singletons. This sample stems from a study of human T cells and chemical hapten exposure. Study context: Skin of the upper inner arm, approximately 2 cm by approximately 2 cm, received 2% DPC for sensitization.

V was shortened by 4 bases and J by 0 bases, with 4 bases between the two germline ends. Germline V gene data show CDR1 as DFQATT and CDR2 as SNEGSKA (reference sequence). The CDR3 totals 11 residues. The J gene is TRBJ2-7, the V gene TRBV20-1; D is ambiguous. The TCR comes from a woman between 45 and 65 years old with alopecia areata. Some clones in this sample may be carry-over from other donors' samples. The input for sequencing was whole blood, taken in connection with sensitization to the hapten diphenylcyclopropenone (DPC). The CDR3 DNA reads TGCAGTGCTACCGGCTCCTACGAGCAGTACTTC. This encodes CSATGSYEQYF.